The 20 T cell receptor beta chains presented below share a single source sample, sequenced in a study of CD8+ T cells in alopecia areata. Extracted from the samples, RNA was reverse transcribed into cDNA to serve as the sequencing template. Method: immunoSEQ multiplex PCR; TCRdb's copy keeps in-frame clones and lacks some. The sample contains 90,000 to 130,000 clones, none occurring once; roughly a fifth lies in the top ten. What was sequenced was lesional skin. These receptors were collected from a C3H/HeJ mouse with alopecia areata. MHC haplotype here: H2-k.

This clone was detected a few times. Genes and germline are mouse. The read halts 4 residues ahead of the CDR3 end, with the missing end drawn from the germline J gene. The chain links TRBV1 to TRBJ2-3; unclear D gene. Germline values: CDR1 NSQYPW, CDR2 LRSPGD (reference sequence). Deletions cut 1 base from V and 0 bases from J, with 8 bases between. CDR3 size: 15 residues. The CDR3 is CTCSAVQISAETLYF. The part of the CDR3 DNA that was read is TGCACCTGCAGTGCAGTCCAGATTAGTGCAGAA.

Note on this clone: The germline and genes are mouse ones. CDR3 DNA, as far as it was read: TGTGCTAGCAGTAGCAACAGAAACTCC. Its translation is CASSSNRNS. The entire CDR3 protein is CASSSNRNSDYTF. The J gene is TRBJ1-2, the V gene TRBV17; D call uncertain. The CDR3 is cut off 4 residues early in the read; its end comes from the germline J gene. This CDR3 is built from 13 residues. Germline V lookup: CDR1 MNHDT, CDR2 YYDKIL. V gave up 3 bases and J gave up 1 base, with 6 bases separating them.

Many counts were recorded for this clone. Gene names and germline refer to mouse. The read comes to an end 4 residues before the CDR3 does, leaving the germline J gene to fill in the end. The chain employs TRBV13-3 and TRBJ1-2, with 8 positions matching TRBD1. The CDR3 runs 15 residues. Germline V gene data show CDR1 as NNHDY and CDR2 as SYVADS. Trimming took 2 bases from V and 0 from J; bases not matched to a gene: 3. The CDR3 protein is CASSESDRANSDYTF. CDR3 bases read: TGTGCCAGCAGTGAATCGGACAGGGCAAACTCC.

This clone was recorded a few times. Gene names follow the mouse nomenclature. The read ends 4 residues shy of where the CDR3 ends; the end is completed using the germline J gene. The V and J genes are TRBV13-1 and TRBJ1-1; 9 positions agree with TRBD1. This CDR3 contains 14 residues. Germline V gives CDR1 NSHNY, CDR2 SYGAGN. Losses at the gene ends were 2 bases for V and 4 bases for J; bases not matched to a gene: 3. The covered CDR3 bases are TGTGCCAGCAGTGAACCGGGACAGGGCACA. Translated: CASSEPGQGT. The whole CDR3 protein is CASSEPGQGTEVFF.

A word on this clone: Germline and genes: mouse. CDR3 DNA (partial): TGTGCCAGCAGACCGGGACAGGGGTTGGACGAA. This translates into CASRPGQGLDE. The entire CDR3 protein is CASRPGQGLDERLFF. This chain connects TRBV13-3 to TRBJ1-4, with 10 positions matching TRBD1. The read ends 4 residues shy of where the CDR3 ends; the end is completed using the germline J gene. This CDR3 is built from 15 residues. V lost 5 bases to trimming and J lost 6 bases; unmatched junction nucleotides: 7. The germline CDR1 and CDR2 sequences are NNHDY and SYVADS.

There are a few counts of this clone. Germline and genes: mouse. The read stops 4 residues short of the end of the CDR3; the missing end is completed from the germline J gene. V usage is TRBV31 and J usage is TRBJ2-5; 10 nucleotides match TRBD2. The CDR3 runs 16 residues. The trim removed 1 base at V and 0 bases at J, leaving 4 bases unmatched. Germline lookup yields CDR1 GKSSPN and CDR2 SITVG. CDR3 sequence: CAWSPGTGDNQDTQYF. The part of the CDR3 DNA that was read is TGTGCCTGGAGTCCCGGGACTGGGGATAACCAAGAC.

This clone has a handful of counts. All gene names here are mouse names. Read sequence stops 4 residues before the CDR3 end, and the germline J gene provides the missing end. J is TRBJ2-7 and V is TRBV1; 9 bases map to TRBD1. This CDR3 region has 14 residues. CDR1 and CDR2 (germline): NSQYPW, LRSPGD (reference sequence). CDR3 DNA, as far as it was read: TGCACCTGCAGTGTAACAGGACAGGGGTAT. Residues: CTCSVTGQGY. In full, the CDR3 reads CTCSVTGQGYEQYF.

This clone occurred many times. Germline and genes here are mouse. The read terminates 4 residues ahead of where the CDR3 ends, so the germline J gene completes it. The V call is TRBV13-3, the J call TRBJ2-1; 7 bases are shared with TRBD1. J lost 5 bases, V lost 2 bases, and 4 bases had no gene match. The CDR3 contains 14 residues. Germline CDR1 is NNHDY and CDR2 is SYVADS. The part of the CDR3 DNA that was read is TGTGCCAGCAGTGAAGACAGGGAGAATGCT. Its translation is CASSEDRENA. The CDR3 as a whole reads CASSEDRENAEQFF.

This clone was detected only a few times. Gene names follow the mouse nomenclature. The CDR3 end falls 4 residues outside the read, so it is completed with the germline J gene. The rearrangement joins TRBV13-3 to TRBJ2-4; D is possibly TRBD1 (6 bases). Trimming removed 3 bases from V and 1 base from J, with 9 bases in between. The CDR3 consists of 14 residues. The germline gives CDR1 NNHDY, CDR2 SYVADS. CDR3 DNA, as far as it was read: TGTGCCAGCAGTGCAGGGGCAGGTCAAAAC. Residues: CASSAGAGQN. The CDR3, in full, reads CASSAGAGQNTLYF. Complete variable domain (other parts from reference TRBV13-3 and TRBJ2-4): EAAVTQSPRSKVAVTGGKVTLSCHQTNNHDYMYWYRQDTGHGLRLIHYSYVADSTEKGDIPDGYKASRPSQENFSLILELASLSQTAVYFCASSAGAGQNTLYFGAGTRLSVL.

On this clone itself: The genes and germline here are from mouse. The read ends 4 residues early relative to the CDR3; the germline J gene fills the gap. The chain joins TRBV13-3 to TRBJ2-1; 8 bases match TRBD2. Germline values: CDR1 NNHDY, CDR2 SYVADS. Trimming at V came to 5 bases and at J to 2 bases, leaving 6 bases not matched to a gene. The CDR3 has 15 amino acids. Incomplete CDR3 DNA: TGTGCCAGCAGGGAAGACTGGGGAGACTATGCT. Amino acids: CASREDWGDYA. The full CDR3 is CASREDWGDYAEQFF.

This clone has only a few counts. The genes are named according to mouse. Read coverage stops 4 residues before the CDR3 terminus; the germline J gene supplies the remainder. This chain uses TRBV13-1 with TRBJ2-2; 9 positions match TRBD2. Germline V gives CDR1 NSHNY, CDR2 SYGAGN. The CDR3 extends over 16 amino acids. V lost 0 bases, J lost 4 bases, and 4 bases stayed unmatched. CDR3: CASSDDWGGSTGQLYF. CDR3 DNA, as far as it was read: TGTGCCAGCAGTGATGATTGGGGGGGCAGCACCGGG.

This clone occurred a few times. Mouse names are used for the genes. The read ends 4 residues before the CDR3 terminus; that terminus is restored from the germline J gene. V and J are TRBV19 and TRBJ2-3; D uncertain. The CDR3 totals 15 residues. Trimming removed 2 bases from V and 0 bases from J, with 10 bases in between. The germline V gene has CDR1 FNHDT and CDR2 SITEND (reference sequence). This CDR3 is CASSILVFSAETLYF. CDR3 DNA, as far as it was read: TGTGCCAGCAGTATCCTGGTGTTTAGTGCAGAA.

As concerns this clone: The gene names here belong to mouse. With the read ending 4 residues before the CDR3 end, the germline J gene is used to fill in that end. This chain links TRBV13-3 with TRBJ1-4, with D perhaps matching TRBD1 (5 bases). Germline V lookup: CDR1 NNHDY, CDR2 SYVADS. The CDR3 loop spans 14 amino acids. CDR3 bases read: TGTGCCAGCAGTGACCCCACAGGCCCCGAA. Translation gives CASSDPTGPE. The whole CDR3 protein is CASSDPTGPERLFF. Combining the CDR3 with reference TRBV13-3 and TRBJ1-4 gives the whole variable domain EAAVTQSPRSKVAVTGGKVTLSCHQTNNHDYMYWYRQDTGHGLRLIHYSYVADSTEKGDIPDGYKASRPSQENFSLILELASLSQTAVYFCASSDPTGPERLFFGHGTKLSVL.

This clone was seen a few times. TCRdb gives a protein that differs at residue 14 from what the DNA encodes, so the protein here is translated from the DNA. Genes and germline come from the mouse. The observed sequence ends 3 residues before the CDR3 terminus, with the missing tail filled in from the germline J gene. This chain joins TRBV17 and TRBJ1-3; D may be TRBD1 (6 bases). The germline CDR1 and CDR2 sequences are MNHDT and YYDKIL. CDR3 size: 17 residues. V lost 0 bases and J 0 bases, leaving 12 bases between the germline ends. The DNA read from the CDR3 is TGTGCTAGCAGTAGAGATACCCGGGACATTTCTGGAAATACG. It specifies CASSRDTRDISGNT. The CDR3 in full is CASSRDTRDISGNTLYF.

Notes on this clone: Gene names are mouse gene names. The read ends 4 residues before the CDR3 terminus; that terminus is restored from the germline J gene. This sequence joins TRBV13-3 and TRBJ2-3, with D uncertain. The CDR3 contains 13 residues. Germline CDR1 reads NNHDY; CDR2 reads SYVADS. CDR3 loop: CASSERLGETLYF. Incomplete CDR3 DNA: TGTGCCAGCAGTGAGAGGTTGGGAGAA.

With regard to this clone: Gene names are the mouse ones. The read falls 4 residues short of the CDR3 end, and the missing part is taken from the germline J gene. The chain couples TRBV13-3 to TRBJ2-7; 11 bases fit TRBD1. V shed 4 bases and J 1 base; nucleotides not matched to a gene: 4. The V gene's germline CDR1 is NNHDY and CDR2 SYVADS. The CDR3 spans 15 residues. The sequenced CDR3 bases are TGTGCCAGCAGTCGGGACAGGGGGGATTCCTAT. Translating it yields CASSRDRGDSY. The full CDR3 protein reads CASSRDRGDSYEQYF.

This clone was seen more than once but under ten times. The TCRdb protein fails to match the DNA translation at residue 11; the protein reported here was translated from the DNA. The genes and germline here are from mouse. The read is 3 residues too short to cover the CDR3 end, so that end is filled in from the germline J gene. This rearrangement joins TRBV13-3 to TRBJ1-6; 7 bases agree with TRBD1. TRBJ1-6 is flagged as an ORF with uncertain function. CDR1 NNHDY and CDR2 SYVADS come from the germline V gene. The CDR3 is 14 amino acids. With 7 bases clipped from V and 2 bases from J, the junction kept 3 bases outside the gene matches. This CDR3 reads CASHGTAYNSPLYF. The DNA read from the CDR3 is TGTGCCAGCCACGGGACAGCCTATAATTCGCCC.

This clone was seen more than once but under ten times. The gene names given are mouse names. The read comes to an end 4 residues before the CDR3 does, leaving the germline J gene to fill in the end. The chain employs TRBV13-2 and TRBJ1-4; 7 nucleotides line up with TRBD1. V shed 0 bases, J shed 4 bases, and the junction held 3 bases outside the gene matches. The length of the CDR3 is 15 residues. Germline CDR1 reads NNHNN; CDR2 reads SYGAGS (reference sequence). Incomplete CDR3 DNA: TGTGCCAGCGGTGATGTGGCAGGGGGCAACGAA. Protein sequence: CASGDVAGGNE. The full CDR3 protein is CASGDVAGGNERLFF.

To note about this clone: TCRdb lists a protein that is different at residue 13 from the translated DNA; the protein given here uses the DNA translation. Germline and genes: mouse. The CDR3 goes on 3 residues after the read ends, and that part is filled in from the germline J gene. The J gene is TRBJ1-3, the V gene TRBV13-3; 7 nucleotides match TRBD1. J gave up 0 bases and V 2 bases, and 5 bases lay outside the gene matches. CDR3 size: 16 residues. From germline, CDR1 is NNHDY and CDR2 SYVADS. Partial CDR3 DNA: TGTGCCAGCAGTGAAGGGGGCCTCCTTTCTGGAAATACG. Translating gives CASSEGGLLSGNT. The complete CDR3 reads CASSEGGLLSGNTLYF.

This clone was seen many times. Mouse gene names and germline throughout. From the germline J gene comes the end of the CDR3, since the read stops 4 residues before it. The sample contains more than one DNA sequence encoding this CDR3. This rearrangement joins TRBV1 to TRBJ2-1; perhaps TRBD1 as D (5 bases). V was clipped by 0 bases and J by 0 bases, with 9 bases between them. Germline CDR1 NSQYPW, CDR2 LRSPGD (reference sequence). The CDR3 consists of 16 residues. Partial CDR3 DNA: TGCACCTGCAGTGCAGATGGGCAGGGTAACTATGCT. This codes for CTCSADGQGNYA. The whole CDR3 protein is CTCSADGQGNYAEQFF.